This is a list of T cell receptor beta chains from one sample in a study of blood T cell repertoires in COVID-19. Method: immunoSEQ multiplex PCR; TCRdb's copy keeps in-frame clones and lacks some. The data show about 78,000 clones, around 86% seen once. The sequencing sample was made of peripheral blood. The receptor source for this set is a man aged 50 to 59 with active or convalescent COVID-19. The CDR3 runs from the conserved cysteine through the conserved F or W. The D gene is left open where the match is weak. Size values are once, few and many counts, or a class for expanded clones, and some rows have none.

J: TRBJ1-4
D: -
size: once
V: TRBV7-9
DNA: TGTGCCAGCAGCTTCCCTGGGGGGGAAGGTGAAAAACTGTTTTTT
CDR3: CASSFPGGEGEKLFF

J: TRBJ1-3
D: TRBD1
size: -
V: TRBV5-1
DNA: TGCGCCAGCAGCTTGGTGGGACAGCCTGGAAACACCATATATTTT
CDR3: CASSLVGQPGNTIYF

J: TRBJ2-7
D: -
size: -
V: TRBV18
DNA: TGTGCCAGCTCACCAGTACAAAGGGGGGGGGCCTACGAGCAGTACTTC
CDR3: CASSPVQRGGAYEQYF

J: TRBJ2-7
D: TRBD1
size: -
V: TRBV7-9
DNA: TGTGCCAGCAGCCTACAGGGGAACGAGCAGTACTTC
CDR3: CASSLQGNEQYF

J: TRBJ2-4
D: -
size: -
V: TRBV14
DNA: TGTGCCAGCAGCCAAGGGACTGCGGGAAGGGCCAAAAACATTCAGTACTTC
CDR3: CASSQGTAGRAKNIQYF

J: TRBJ2-4
D: TRBD1
size: -
V: TRBV19
DNA: TGTGCCAGTACCCCCTCAGGGACAGGGGGCTTCGGCAAAAACATTCAGTACTTC
CDR3: CASTPSGTGGFGKNIQYF

J: TRBJ2-1
D: -
size: once
V: TRBV4-2
DNA: TGTGCCAGCAGCTCCTCTAGCGTTCCAAATGAGCAGTTCTTC
CDR3: CASSSSSVPNEQFF

J: TRBJ1-4
D: TRBD1
size: -
V: TRBV2
DNA: TGTGCCAGCATGAGGGACAGGACCGCAACTAATGAAAAACTGTTTTTT
CDR3: CASMRDRTATNEKLFF

J: TRBJ1-4
D: -
size: -
V: TRBV19
DNA: TGTGCCAGTAGCTTTAGCTTGGCCTTTAATGAAAAACTGTTTTTT
CDR3: CASSFSLAFNEKLFF

J: TRBJ1-2
D: -
size: few
V: TRBV10-3
DNA: TGTGCCATCAGCCAGGAGGGAGATGGCTACACCTTC
CDR3: CAISQEGDGYTF

J: TRBJ1-5
D: -
size: -
V: TRBV28
DNA: TGTGCCAGCAGTTTAGAGGCGGGATATAGCAATCAGCCCCAGCATTTT
CDR3: CASSLEAGYSNQPQHF

J: TRBJ2-3
D: -
size: -
V: TRBV7-9
DNA: TGTGCCAGCAGCCACTCGAGGAGCACAGATACGCAGTATTTT
CDR3: CASSHSRSTDTQYF

J: TRBJ1-1
D: -
size: -
V: TRBV10-3
DNA: TGTGCCATCAGTGTACAGGGCGGGAACACTGAAGCTTTCTTT
CDR3: CAISVQGGNTEAFF

J: TRBJ2-3
D: -
size: -
V: TRBV2
DNA: TGTGCCAGCAGGGGCGGGGACCGCACAGATACGCAGTATTTT
CDR3: CASRGGDRTDTQYF

J: TRBJ2-1
D: -
size: -
V: TRBV19
DNA: TGTGCCAGTAGGACCTTGGGGAGCTCCTACAATGAGCAGTTCTTC
CDR3: CASRTLGSSYNEQFF

J: TRBJ2-1
D: TRBD1
size: -
V: TRBV10-3
DNA: TGTGCCATCAGTGAACAGGGGGCGCAGACCTACAATGAGCAGTTCTTC
CDR3: CAISEQGAQTYNEQFF

J: TRBJ1-6
D: TRBD1
size: -
V: TRBV24-1
DNA: TGTGCCACCAGTGCTGAAAAGACAGGGGAAGGGCCCTATAATTCACCCCTCCACTTT
CDR3: CATSAEKTGEGPYNSPLHF

J: TRBJ2-1
D: TRBD1
size: once
V: TRBV19
DNA: TGTGCCAGTAGTATGGGACAGGGGCACAATGAGCAGTTCTTC
CDR3: CASSMGQGHNEQFF